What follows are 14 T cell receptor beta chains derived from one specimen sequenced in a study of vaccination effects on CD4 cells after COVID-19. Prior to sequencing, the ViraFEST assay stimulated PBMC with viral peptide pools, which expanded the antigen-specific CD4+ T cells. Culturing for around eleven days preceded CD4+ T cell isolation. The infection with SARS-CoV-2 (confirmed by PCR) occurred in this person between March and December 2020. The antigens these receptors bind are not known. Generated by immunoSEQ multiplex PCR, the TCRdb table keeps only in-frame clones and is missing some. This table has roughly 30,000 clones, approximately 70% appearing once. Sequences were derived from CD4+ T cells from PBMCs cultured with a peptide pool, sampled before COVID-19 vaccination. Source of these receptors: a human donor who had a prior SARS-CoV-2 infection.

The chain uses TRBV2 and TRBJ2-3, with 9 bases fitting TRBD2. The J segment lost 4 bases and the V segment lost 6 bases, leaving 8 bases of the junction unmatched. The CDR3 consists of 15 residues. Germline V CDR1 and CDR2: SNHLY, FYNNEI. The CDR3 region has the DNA TGTGCCAGCAGCAGAGCGGGAGGATTCGCAGATACGCAGTATTTT. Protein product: CASSRAGGFADTQYF.

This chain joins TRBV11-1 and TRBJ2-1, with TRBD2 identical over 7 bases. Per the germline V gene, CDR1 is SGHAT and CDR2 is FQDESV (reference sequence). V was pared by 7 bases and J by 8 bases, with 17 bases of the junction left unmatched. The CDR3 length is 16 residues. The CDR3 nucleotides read TGTGCCAGCACCAACCCGGGGGAGGGCCAGGTGTATGAGCAGTTCTTC. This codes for CASTNPGEGQVYEQFF. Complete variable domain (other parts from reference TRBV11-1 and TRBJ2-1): EAEVAQSPRYKITEKSQAVAFWCDPISGHATLYWYRQILGQGPELLVQFQDESVVDDSQLPKDRFSAERLKGVDSTLKIQPAELGDSAMYLCASTNPGEGQVYEQFFGPGTRLTVL.

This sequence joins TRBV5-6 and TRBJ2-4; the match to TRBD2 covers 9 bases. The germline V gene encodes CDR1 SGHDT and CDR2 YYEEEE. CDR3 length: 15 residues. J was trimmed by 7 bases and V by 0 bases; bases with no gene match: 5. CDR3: CASSLVGTSRNIQYF. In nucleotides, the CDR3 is TGTGCCAGCAGCTTGGTAGGGACTAGCCGGAACATTCAGTACTTC.

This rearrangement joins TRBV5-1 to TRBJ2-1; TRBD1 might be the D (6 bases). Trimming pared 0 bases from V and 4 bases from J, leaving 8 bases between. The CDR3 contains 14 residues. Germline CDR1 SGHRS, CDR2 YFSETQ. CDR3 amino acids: CASSLGQAYNEQFF. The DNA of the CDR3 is TGCGCCAGCAGCTTGGGACAGGCATACAATGAGCAGTTCTTC.

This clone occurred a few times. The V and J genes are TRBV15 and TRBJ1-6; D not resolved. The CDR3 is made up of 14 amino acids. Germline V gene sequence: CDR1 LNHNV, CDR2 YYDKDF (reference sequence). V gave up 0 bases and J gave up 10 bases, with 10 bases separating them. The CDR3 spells CATSRDFGESPLHF. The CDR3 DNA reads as TGTGCCACCAGCAGAGATTTCGGGGAGTCACCCCTCCACTTT.

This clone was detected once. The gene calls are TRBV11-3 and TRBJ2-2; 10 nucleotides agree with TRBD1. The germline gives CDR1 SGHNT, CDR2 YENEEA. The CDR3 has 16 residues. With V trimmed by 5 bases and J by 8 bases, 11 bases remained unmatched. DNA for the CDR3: TGTGCCAGCAGCGCGGGACAGGGGAGGAATCAGGGGGAGCTGTTTTTT. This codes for CASSAGQGRNQGELFF.

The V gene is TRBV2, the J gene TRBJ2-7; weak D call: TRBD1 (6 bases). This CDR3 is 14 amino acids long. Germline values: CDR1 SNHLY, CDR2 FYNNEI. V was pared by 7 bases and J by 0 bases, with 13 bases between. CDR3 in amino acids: CASKAQGSSYEQYF. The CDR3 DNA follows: TGTGCCAGCAAGGCCCAGGGGTCCTCCTACGAGCAGTACTTC.

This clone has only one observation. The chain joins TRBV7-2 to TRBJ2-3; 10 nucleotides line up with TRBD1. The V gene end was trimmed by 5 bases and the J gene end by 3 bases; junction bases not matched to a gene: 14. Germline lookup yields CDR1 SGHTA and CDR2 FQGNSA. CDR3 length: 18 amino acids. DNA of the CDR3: TGTGCCAGCAGCCCAAGGGGACAGGGGTTCTCTCGGACAGATACGCAGTATTTT. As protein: CASSPRGQGFSRTDTQYF.

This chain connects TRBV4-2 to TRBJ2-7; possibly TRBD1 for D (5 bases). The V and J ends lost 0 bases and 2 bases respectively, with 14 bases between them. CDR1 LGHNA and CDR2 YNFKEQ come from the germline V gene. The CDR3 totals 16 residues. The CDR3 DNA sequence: TGTGCCAGCAGCCAAGACACCCAGGGTCTGACCTACGAGCAGTACTTC. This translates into CASSQDTQGLTYEQYF.

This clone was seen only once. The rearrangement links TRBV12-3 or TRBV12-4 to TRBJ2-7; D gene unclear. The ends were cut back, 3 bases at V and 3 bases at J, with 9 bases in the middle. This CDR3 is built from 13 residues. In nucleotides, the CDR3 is TGTGCCAGCAGTTTGAATCCCTTCTACGAGCAGTACTTC. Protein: CASSLNPFYEQYF.

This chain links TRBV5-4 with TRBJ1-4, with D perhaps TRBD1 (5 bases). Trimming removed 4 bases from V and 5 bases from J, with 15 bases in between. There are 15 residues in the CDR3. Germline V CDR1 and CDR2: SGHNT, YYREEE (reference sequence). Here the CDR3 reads CASSPRGTANEKLFF. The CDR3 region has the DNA TGTGCCAGCAGCCCGCGGGGGACGGCAAATGAAAAACTGTTTTTT.

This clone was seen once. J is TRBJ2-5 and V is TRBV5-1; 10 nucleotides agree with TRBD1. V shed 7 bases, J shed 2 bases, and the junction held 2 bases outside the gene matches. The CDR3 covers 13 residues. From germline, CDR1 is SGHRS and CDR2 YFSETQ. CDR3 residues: CASGTGAQETQYF. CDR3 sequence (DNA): TGCGCCAGCGGGACAGGGGCGCAAGAGACCCAGTACTTC.

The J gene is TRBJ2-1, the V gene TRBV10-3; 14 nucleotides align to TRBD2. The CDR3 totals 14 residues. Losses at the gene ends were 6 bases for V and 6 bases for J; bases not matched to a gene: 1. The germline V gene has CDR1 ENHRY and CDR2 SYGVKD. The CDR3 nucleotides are TGTGCCATCAGGGGGACTAGCGGGAGCAATGAGCAGTTCTTC. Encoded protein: CAIRGTSGSNEQFF.

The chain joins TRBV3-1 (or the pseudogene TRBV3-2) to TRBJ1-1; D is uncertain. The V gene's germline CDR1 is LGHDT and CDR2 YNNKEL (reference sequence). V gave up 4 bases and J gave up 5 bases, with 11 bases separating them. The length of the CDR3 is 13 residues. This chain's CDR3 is CASSLRTITEAFF. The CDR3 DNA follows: TGTGCCAGCAGCCTCAGGACTATAACTGAAGCTTTCTTT.